Presented here are 13 T cell receptor beta chains from one specimen sequenced in a study of T cell repertoires in cytomegalovirus infection. TCRdb independently ran MiXCR on the reads; one entry per CDR3 protein. This table has over 450,000 distinct CDR3 sequences, about 10% appearing once. The sample taken for sequencing was PBMCs. The receptors shown here come from a human donor in good health (CMV status not recorded). Some clones in this sample may be carry-over from other donors' samples.

To note about this clonotype: Lacking the conserved final phenylalanine or tryptophan, this CDR3 likely reflects a read error. The V and J genes are TRBV18 and TRBJ1-2, with D possibly matching TRBD1 (5 bases). Per germline, CDR1 KGHSH and CDR2 LQKENI. The CDR3 length is 15 residues. V was cut by 3 bases and J by 0 bases, with 11 bases left in between. For the CDR3, the DNA is TGTGCCAGCTCACCGGGGACTGAAGCTAACTATGGCTACACCTAC. Residues: CASSPGTEANYGYTY.

The sample holds many counts of this clonotype. The CDR3 protein is CASSLTVYGYTF. Here the CDR3 DNA reads TGTGCCAGCAGCCTGACGGTCTATGGCTACACCTTC. This chain uses TRBV7-8 with TRBJ1-2; D remains unclear. The germline V gene encodes CDR1 SGHVS and CDR2 FQNEAQ. The ends were cut back, 5 bases at V and 4 bases at J, with 8 bases in the middle. There are 12 residues in the CDR3.

The rearrangement joins TRBV12-5 to TRBJ1-6, with TRBD1 matching over 7 bases. The CDR3 has 15 amino acids. CDR1 and CDR2 (germline): LGHNT, FRNRAP. Trimming at V came to 6 bases and at J to 2 bases, leaving 4 bases not matched to a gene. The CDR3 sequence: CASGQGTAYNSPLHF. CDR3 DNA: TGTGCTAGTGGACAGGGGACAGCCTATAATTCACCCCTCCACTTT.

This clonotype occurred a few times. The V and J genes are TRBV20-1 and TRBJ2-7; maybe TRBD1 (5 bases). The CDR3 has 16 amino acids. Trimming stripped 0 bases from V and 0 bases from J, with 15 bases between. Germline values: CDR1 DFQATT, CDR2 SNEGSKA (reference sequence). CDR3 nucleotide sequence: TGCAGTGCTAGAGATGCCCGGCCCCAGGGCTCCTACGAGCAGTACTTC. Protein product: CSARDARPQGSYEQYF.

At least ten counts were recorded for this clonotype. The chain couples TRBV7-8 to TRBJ2-7, with 11 bases aligning to TRBD2. The germline gives CDR1 SGHVS, CDR2 FQNEAQ. The CDR3 has 17 residues. V was pared by 4 bases and J by 1 base, with 9 bases of the junction left unmatched. The CDR3 spells CASSSPIAGGPSYEQYF. CDR3 DNA: TGTGCCAGCAGCTCACCGATAGCGGGGGGGCCTTCCTACGAGCAGTACTTC.

The table lists this clonotype with many counts. This sequence joins TRBV11-2 and TRBJ2-7; no firm D call. CDR1 is SGHAT, CDR2 FQNNGV, per germline. This CDR3 has 14 residues. Trimming left V 6 bases short and J 0 bases short, with 12 bases between. In nucleotides, the CDR3 is TGTGCCAGCAGGTTAACCGGTGCCTCCTACGAGCAGTACTTC. Its protein product is CASRLTGASYEQYF.

This clonotype was counted ten times or more. The chain couples TRBV7-3 to TRBJ2-2; the match to TRBD1 covers 8 bases. The germline gives CDR1 SGHTA, CDR2 FQGTGA. Trimming removed 4 bases from V and 1 base from J; junction bases left unmatched: 5. The CDR3 spans 16 residues. The CDR3 loop reads CASSSDGQGNTGELFF. The CDR3 nucleotides read TGTGCCAGCAGCTCCGACGGACAGGGGAACACCGGGGAGCTGTTTTTT.

The chain couples TRBV12-3 or TRBV12-4 to TRBJ2-2; perhaps D is TRBD1 or TRBD2 (6 bases each). Trimming cost V 5 bases and J 7 bases, with 14 bases left between them. This CDR3 has 14 residues. The CDR3 sequence: CASSTTGRRGELFF. CDR3 DNA sequence: TGTGCCAGCAGTACAACAGGGAGGCGCGGGGAGCTGTTTTTT.

This clonotype was counted a few times. The chain uses TRBV12-3 or TRBV12-4 and TRBJ2-3, with a weak D call TRBD1 (5 bases). The CDR3 is made up of 12 amino acids. V was trimmed by 6 bases and J by 8 bases, leaving 12 bases between them. CDR3 bases: TGTGCCAGCAGCCGGTCGCAGGGTACGCAGTATTTT. Amino acid sequence: CASSRSQGTQYF.

This chain uses TRBV9 with TRBJ2-3; 8 nucleotides align to TRBD2. In germline, CDR1 is SGDLS, CDR2 YYNGEE. The CDR3 sequence is 15 residues long. V was pared by 0 bases and J by 6 bases, with 6 bases of the junction left unmatched. CDR3: CASSVGGGLRDTQYF. DNA for the CDR3: TGTGCCAGCAGCGTAGGCGGGGGGTTAAGGGATACGCAGTATTTT.

This clonotype was counted only a few times. This chain uses TRBV6-6 with TRBJ2-3, with a possible D match to TRBD1 (5 bases). The CDR3 contains 16 residues. Trimming took off 6 bases at V and 0 bases at J, with 16 bases between the two ends. In germline, CDR1 is MNHNY, CDR2 SVGAGI (reference sequence). The CDR3 region is CASRFRRDLSTDTQYF. The CDR3 nucleotides read TGTGCCAGCAGATTCCGCAGGGATCTGAGCACAGATACGCAGTATTTT.

This clonotype was recorded a few times. This chain uses TRBV7-6 with TRBJ1-1, with a tentative D call TRBD1 (5 bases). In germline, CDR1 is SGHVS, CDR2 FNYEAQ. Trimming shortened V by 1 base and J by 4 bases, and 10 bases separated the two germline ends. CDR3 length: 14 amino acids. The CDR3 loop is CASSLEQASTEAFF. CDR3 nucleotide sequence: TGTGCCAGCAGCTTAGAACAGGCCTCCACTGAAGCTTTCTTT.

The sample holds a few counts of this clonotype. V gene TRBV25-1 combines with J gene TRBJ1-2, with 7 bases lining up with TRBD1. Germline CDR1 and CDR2: MGHDK and SYGVNS. CDR3 length: 16 residues. With V trimmed by 3 bases and J by 7 bases, 14 bases remained unmatched. As DNA, the CDR3 is TGTGCCAGCAGTGACCCACGTACAGGGGAAGGGGGTGGCTACACCTTC. This gives the protein CASSDPRTGEGGGYTF.